This T cell receptor (beta chain) was obtained from a study of T cell responses to AZD1222 COVID-19 vaccine. CDR1 is LNHDA, CDR2 SQIVND, per germline (reference sequence). The CDR3 contains 13 residues. The V gene end was trimmed by 6 bases and the J gene end by 8 bases; junction bases not matched to a gene: 5. Using immunoSEQ multiplex PCR, the repertoire was profiled, and TCRdb retains in-frame clones only, with some absent. Here the sample spans about 99,000 clones, about 93% being singletons. For this clone: The antigen is undetermined.

Findings and caveats of the study: Distributed over spike, vaccine-associated CD4 TCRs predominated at 160-218 and 743-854. In the spike-specific TCR repertoire, nearly half reportedly target unmutated variant regions.

The sample was peripheral blood, taken on day 0 of AZD1222 vaccination. The sequence was obtained from an adult in good health. V usage is TRBV19 and J usage is TRBJ1-5, with 9 bases aligning to TRBD1. The CDR3 sequence is CASRTGGLEPQHF. CDR3 DNA: TGTGCCAGTAGAACAGGGGGCCTTGAGCCCCAGCATTTT.